These 5 T cell receptor beta chains were sequenced from one sample in a study of technical replicates of blood from several donors. Only in-frame clones appear in the TCRdb table, and some are missing; sequencing was by immunoSEQ multiplex PCR. The data hold approximately 41,000 clones, with about 96% observed a single time. Material: T cells isolated from PBMCs. These receptors all come from a human donor in good health.

The V and J genes are TRBV5-5 and TRBJ1-4; 8 bases agree with TRBD1. Germline CDR1 SGHKS, CDR2 YYEKEE (reference sequence). CDR3 length equals 18 residues. Trimming at V came to 0 bases and at J to 0 bases, leaving 7 bases not matched to a gene. The CDR3 DNA reads TGTGCCAGCAGCTTGGTCTGGGGGACAGGATCAACTAATGAAAAACTGTTTTTT. Residues: CASSLVWGTGSTNEKLFF.

V gene TRBV19 combines with J gene TRBJ2-5; 7 nucleotides match TRBD2. Germline CDR1 LNHDA, CDR2 SQIVND (reference sequence). After removal of 4 bases from V and 2 bases from J, the junction contained 7 bases not matched to a gene. The CDR3 has 15 residues. The CDR3 nucleotides read TGTGCCAGTAGTAGGGTGTGGGAGGGGCAAGAGACCCAGTACTTC. Residues: CASSRVWEGQETQYF.

The chain uses TRBV4-1 and TRBJ2-3, with D possibly TRBD1 on 5 matching bases. Germline V lookup: CDR1 MGHRA, CDR2 YSYEKL. CDR3 length equals 12 residues. The V gene lost 5 bases and the J gene lost 8 bases, with 11 bases spanning the gap. The CDR3 region is CASSETGSTQYF. The CDR3 DNA reads TGCGCCAGCAGCGAAACAGGATCTACGCAGTATTTT.

This chain joins TRBV5-4 and TRBJ1-2; 9 bases are shared with TRBD1. Germline CDR1 is SGHNT and CDR2 is YYREEE (reference sequence). CDR3 length: 12 amino acids. The V gene end was trimmed by 7 bases and the J gene end by 3 bases; junction bases not matched to a gene: 1. The CDR3 loop is CASGDRDYGYTF. The CDR3 nucleotides are TGTGCCAGCGGGGACAGGGACTATGGCTACACCTTC.

V gene TRBV7-2 combines with J gene TRBJ2-7, with 14 bases identical to TRBD2. Trimming at V came to 4 bases and at J to 4 bases, leaving 3 bases not matched to a gene. This CDR3 has 15 amino acids. The V gene's germline CDR1 is SGHTA and CDR2 FQGNSA. The CDR3 DNA sequence: TGTGCCAGCAGCTGGACTAGCGGGAGGCTATACGAGCAGTACTTC. It yields the protein CASSWTSGRLYEQYF.